These 30 T cell receptor beta chains originate from one sample sequenced in a study of patients and donors after allogeneic stem cell transplantation. Using its own MiXCR run on the RT-PCR reads, TCRdb lists one record per CDR3 protein. Among roughly 30,000 distinct CDR3 sequences listed, under 7.5% were seen once. The sequenced sample was blood, either unsorted or a sorted T cell fraction (not recorded which). The receptors shown here come from a human donor who was either an allogeneic HSCT recipient or a stem cell or donor lymphocyte infusion donor (not recorded which). It is not recorded whose cells these are; they may come from a transplant donor.

This clonotype appeared many times. V usage is TRBV7-2 and J usage is TRBJ1-4; the D gene is possibly TRBD1 (6 bases). Germline V lookup: CDR1 SGHTA, CDR2 FQGNSA. This CDR3 comprises 14 residues. The V end lost 2 bases, the J end lost 4 bases, and 8 bases lay between the germline ends. CDR3: CASSLQGNNEKLFF. The DNA for the CDR3 is TGTGCCAGCAGCTTACAGGGGAATAATGAAAAACTGTTTTTT.

V and J are TRBV6-2 or TRBV6-3 and TRBJ2-7, with D perhaps matching TRBD1 (5 bases). The V end lost 6 bases, the J end lost 4 bases, and 16 bases lay between the germline ends. Germline assignment: CDR1 MNHEY and CDR2 SVGEGT. The CDR3 has 14 residues. CDR3 in DNA: TGTGCCAGCAGAGGCAGGGCAGTGAAGTACGAGCAGTACTTC. Translation gives CASRGRAVKYEQYF.

This clonotype was counted at least ten times. The rearrangement uses TRBV4-3 and TRBJ1-1; no firm D call. The germline V and J ends were trimmed by 1 base and 4 bases, with 16 bases remaining between them. Looked up from germline, CDR1 is LGHNA and CDR2 is YSLEER. CDR3 length equals 16 residues. This CDR3 is CASSQAVHRWSTEAFF. CDR3 bases: TGCGCCAGCAGCCAAGCGGTCCATAGGTGGAGCACTGAAGCTTTCTTT.

This clonotype was observed at least ten times. The rearrangement links TRBV20-1 to TRBJ2-3; no firm D call. The CDR3 is made up of 15 amino acids. CDR1 and CDR2 from the germline V gene are DFQATT and SNEGSKA (reference sequence). V shed 0 bases and J shed 6 bases, with 16 bases lying between them. The CDR3 spells CSARDSRILTDTQYF. The CDR3 DNA reads TGCAGTGCTAGAGATAGCAGGATCCTTACGGATACGCAGTATTTT.

The CDR3 region has the DNA TGTGCCACCAGTGACCCTGGACAGGGTAGGAATGAGCAGTTCTTC. It translates to CATSDPGQGRNEQFF. J is TRBJ2-1 and V is TRBV24-1, with 8 bases fitting TRBD1. Trimming removed 4 bases from V and 7 bases from J; junction bases left unmatched: 8. This CDR3 contains 15 residues. Germline V gene lookup returns CDR1 KGHDR and CDR2 SFDVKD.

In its sample, this clonotype was seen a few times. This sequence joins TRBV24-1 and TRBJ1-4; 7 bases are a match to TRBD1. V was clipped by 3 bases and J by 8 bases; unmatched bases: 8. The CDR3 loop spans 15 amino acids. CDR1 is KGHDR, CDR2 SFDVKD, per germline. The CDR3 nucleotides are TGTGCCACCAGTGATCCAACAGGGGAAGGAGAAAAACTGTTTTTT. Protein: CATSDPTGEGEKLFF.

This clonotype was detected only a few times. This rearrangement joins TRBV29-1 to TRBJ2-1; 15 positions match TRBD2. The CDR3 has 15 amino acids. After removal of 2 bases from V and 9 bases from J, the junction contained 5 bases not matched to a gene. Germline assignment: CDR1 SQVTM and CDR2 ANQGSEA. CDR3 in amino acids: CSVEKGTSGRIEQFF. The CDR3 DNA is TGCAGCGTTGAAAAGGGGACTAGCGGGAGGATTGAGCAGTTCTTC.

V gene TRBV7-6 combines with J gene TRBJ2-3; D not resolved. Looked up from germline, CDR1 is SGHVS and CDR2 is FNYEAQ. CDR3 length: 14 residues. V lost 2 bases and J lost 2, with 8 bases in between. The CDR3 region has the DNA TGTGCCAGCAGCTTAAATGCTCCCACAGATACGCAGTATTTT. Its translation is CASSLNAPTDTQYF.

This clonotype has only a few counts. The V and J genes are TRBV4-2 and TRBJ2-7, with a weak D call TRBD2 (6 bases). Germline V gene data show CDR1 as LGHNA and CDR2 as YNFKEQ. V lost 0 bases and J lost 4, with 13 bases in between. The CDR3 sequence is 15 residues long. Here the CDR3 reads CASSQDLVSGYEQYF. The CDR3 DNA reads as TGTGCCAGCAGCCAAGATTTGGTCAGCGGGTACGAGCAGTACTTC.

The gene calls are TRBV2 and TRBJ2-5, with D possibly matching TRBD1 (6 bases). The germline CDR1 and CDR2 sequences are SNHLY and FYNNEI. The V end was cut by 1 base, the J end by 4 bases, with 10 bases between. The CDR3 is 14 amino acids. The CDR3 bases are TGTGCCAGCAGTGAAGACAGGGCAGTAGAGACCCAGTACTTC. Its translation: CASSEDRAVETQYF.

This clonotype was observed many times. The gene calls are TRBV6-5 and TRBJ1-4; 7 bases map to TRBD1. CDR1 is MNHEY, CDR2 SVGAGI, per germline. The CDR3 contains 19 residues. The V and J ends lost 0 bases and 5 bases, in that order; junction bases with no gene match: 15. The CDR3 sequence: CASSYSAGTAIGMNEKLFF. In DNA form, the CDR3 reads TGTGCCAGCAGTTACTCAGCCGGGACAGCCATCGGGATGAATGAAAAACTGTTTTTT.

This clonotype showed up many times. V gene TRBV7-9 combines with J gene TRBJ1-1; the match to TRBD1 covers 8 bases. V dropped 5 bases and J dropped 1; count of bases not matched to a gene: 6. Germline V gives CDR1 SEHNR, CDR2 FQNEAQ (reference sequence). The CDR3 sequence is 15 residues long. CDR3 sequence: CASSQRGQANTEAFF. The CDR3 DNA follows: TGTGCCAGCAGCCAGAGGGGACAGGCGAACACTGAAGCTTTCTTT.

The genes are TRBV4-1 and TRBJ2-3; D possibly corresponds to TRBD2 (6 bases). From germline, CDR1 is MGHRA and CDR2 YSYEKL. The CDR3 totals 17 residues. Trimming took off 0 bases at V and 4 bases at J, with 17 bases between the two ends. The CDR3 loop reads CASSQDLRESGADTQYF. In DNA, the CDR3 is TGCGCCAGCAGCCAAGACCTCCGGGAGTCCGGCGCAGATACGCAGTATTTT.

This clonotype has at least ten counts. As DNA, the CDR3 is TGTGCCAGCTCACGCACAGGGGACGGCTATGGCTACACCTTC. Its translation is CASSRTGDGYGYTF. The chain carries TRBV18 and TRBJ1-2; 7 bases agree with TRBD1. Germline CDR1 and CDR2: KGHSH and LQKENI. The V and J ends lost 4 bases and 4 bases, in that order; junction bases with no gene match: 6. This CDR3 has 14 residues.

This clonotype was counted only a few times. The V call is TRBV7-9, the J call TRBJ1-4; 7 bases line up with TRBD1. The length of the CDR3 is 14 residues. After removal of 3 bases from V and 6 bases from J, the junction contained 4 bases not matched to a gene. Looked up from germline, CDR1 is SEHNR and CDR2 is FQNEAQ (reference sequence). The CDR3 spells CASSLTGKDEKLFF. CDR3 nucleotides: TGTGCCAGCAGCTTGACAGGGAAGGATGAAAAACTGTTTTTT. The variable domain in full, completed from reference TRBV7-9 and TRBJ1-4, reads DTGVSQNPRHKITKRGQNVTFRCDPISEHNRLYWYRQTLGQGPEFLTYFQNEAQLEKSRLLSDRFSAERPKGSFSTLEIQRTEQGDSAMYLCASSLTGKDEKLFFGSGTQLSVL.

In this sample, this clonotype turned up a few times. The V call is TRBV6-6, the J call TRBJ2-7; TRBD1 agrees at 10 bases. CDR3 length equals 12 residues. V shed 10 bases, J shed 2 bases, and the junction held 2 bases outside the gene matches. Germline lookup yields CDR1 MNHNY and CDR2 SVGAGI (reference sequence). The CDR3 protein is CATGTGAYEQYF. The DNA of the CDR3 is TGTGCCACCGGGACAGGGGCCTACGAGCAGTACTTC.

This clonotype occurred many times. J is TRBJ2-3 and V is TRBV7-9; D remains unclear. Per the germline V gene, CDR1 is SEHNR and CDR2 is FQNEAQ (reference sequence). The CDR3 length is 12 residues. Trimming left V 7 bases short and J 3 bases short, with 8 bases between. CDR3 DNA sequence: TGTGCCAGCACCCTCGTGACAGATACGCAGTATTTT. Protein: CASTLVTDTQYF.

The table lists this clonotype with many counts. V gene TRBV25-1 combines with J gene TRBJ1-1, with a possible D match to TRBD1 (6 bases). Looked up from germline, CDR1 is MGHDK and CDR2 is SYGVNS. Trimming cost V 4 bases and J 7 bases, with 10 bases left between them. The CDR3 spans 12 residues. For the CDR3, the DNA is TGTGCCAGCAGTGGACAGGCTCATGAAGCTTTCTTT. This translates into CASSGQAHEAFF.

This clonotype was counted ten times or more. This chain joins TRBV20-1 and TRBJ1-5; tentative D call: TRBD1 (5 bases). The length of the CDR3 is 15 residues. The germline gives CDR1 DFQATT, CDR2 SNEGSKA (reference sequence). V lost 4 bases, J lost 3 bases, and 16 bases lay in between. CDR3 nucleotides: TGCAGTGCTATGGGGCAATGGGCCTCCAATCAGCCCCAGCATTTT. Amino acid sequence: CSAMGQWASNQPQHF.

In its sample, this clonotype was seen many times. The J gene is TRBJ2-2, the V gene TRBV11-2; no clear D gene. This CDR3 comprises 17 residues. V gave up 2 bases and J gave up 6 bases, with 19 bases separating them. The V gene's germline CDR1 is SGHAT and CDR2 FQNNGV. CDR3 nucleotides: TGTGCCAGCAGCTTATTCTTAGGGTCTAGAGTCGCCGGGGAGCTGTTTTTT. Translating it yields CASSLFLGSRVAGELFF.

This clonotype showed up just a few times. This chain connects TRBV18 to TRBJ2-2; D is perhaps TRBD1 (6 bases). The germline gives CDR1 KGHSH, CDR2 LQKENI. Trimming removed 6 bases at V and 5 bases at J, with 10 bases between. The CDR3 sequence is 13 residues long. CDR3 region: CASSSQGTGELFF. The CDR3 DNA follows: TGTGCCAGCTCGTCACAGGGAACCGGGGAGCTGTTTTTT.

There are many counts of this clonotype. Here the CDR3 DNA reads TGTGCCAGCAGCCACGGGACGGCCTACGAGCAGTACTTC. Its translation is CASSHGTAYEQYF. The J gene is TRBJ2-7, the V gene TRBV3-1; D may be TRBD1 or TRBD2 (5 bases each). V lost 3 bases to trimming and J lost 2 bases, with 8 bases between them. The CDR3 sequence is 13 residues long. CDR1 LGHDT and CDR2 YNNKEL come from the germline V gene (reference sequence).

This clonotype was seen many times. The chain carries TRBV7-9 and TRBJ2-6, with a possible D match to TRBD2 (6 bases). Germline CDR1 SEHNR, CDR2 FQNEAQ (reference sequence). The V end lost 10 bases, the J end lost 5 bases, and 15 bases lay between the germline ends. This CDR3 is 14 amino acids long. Written as DNA, the CDR3 is TGTGCCACGACTCGGGACTCCTGGGCCAACGTCCTGACTTTC. Its translation is CATTRDSWANVLTF.

The sample holds many counts of this clonotype. The chain combines TRBV19 with TRBJ1-2; 8 bases match TRBD1. The germline gives CDR1 LNHDA, CDR2 SQIVND (reference sequence). The CDR3 consists of 16 residues. After removal of 3 bases from V and 4 bases from J, the junction contained 10 bases not matched to a gene. CDR3 coding DNA: TGTGCCAGTAGTATTTCCAGGGGGCGGCTATCCTATGGCTACACCTTC. Translation: CASSISRGRLSYGYTF.

This clonotype was counted many times. This chain uses TRBV5-1 with TRBJ2-7; 8 bases line up with TRBD2. The germline V gene has CDR1 SGHRS and CDR2 YFSETQ. Unmatched junction bases numbered 13, after V lost 4 bases and J lost 4 bases. The CDR3 is 16 amino acids. The CDR3 DNA reads as TGCGCCAGCAGCCCTAACCCACTAGCGGCAAATTACGAGCAGTACTTC. Its translation: CASSPNPLAANYEQYF.

This clonotype was detected ten times or more. The chain combines TRBV20-1 with TRBJ2-1; 9 bases agree with TRBD1. Trimming cost V 6 bases and J 4 bases; bases outside gene matches: 10. The CDR3 is 15 residues long. CDR1 DFQATT and CDR2 SNEGSKA come from the germline V gene (reference sequence). CDR3 sequence reads: CSAITGTGLYNEQFF. CDR3 coding DNA: TGCAGTGCAATAACCGGGACAGGGTTATACAATGAGCAGTTCTTC.

Ten or more counts support this clonotype. The chain carries TRBV4-3 and TRBJ1-5; D not resolved. Trimming cost V 1 base and J 6 bases, with 7 bases left between them. CDR3 length equals 13 residues. CDR1 and CDR2 (germline): LGHNA, YSLEER. CDR3 nucleotides: TGCGCCAGCAGCCAAGCTCTTAGTCAGCCCCAGCATTTT. Translating it yields CASSQALSQPQHF.

As for this clonotype: The junction departs from the called germline gene at one end, perhaps through a read error. CDR3 loop: CAGSLDVMSYEQYF. In DNA, the CDR3 is TGTGCCGGCAGCTTAGACGTTATGTCCTACGAGCAGTACTTC. This chain connects TRBV7-9 to TRBJ2-7; D is ambiguous. Per the germline V gene, CDR1 is SEHNR and CDR2 is FQNEAQ (reference sequence). This CDR3 is built from 14 residues.

In its sample, this clonotype was seen many times. The V call is TRBV28, the J call TRBJ1-1, with D unclear. Trimming stripped 5 bases from V and 2 bases from J, with 15 bases between. This CDR3 is 15 amino acids long. CDR1 is MDHEN and CDR2 is SYDVKM in the germline V gene. In DNA form, the CDR3 reads TGTGCCAGCAGTCCCCGGGCCGCACTCAACACTGAAGCTTTCTTT. Translating gives CASSPRAALNTEAFF.

This clonotype was detected many times. Sequence at one end of the junction differs from germline and may be a read error. This rearrangement joins TRBV2 to TRBJ2-4; D may be TRBD1 or TRBD2 (5 bases each). The CDR3 runs 11 residues. Germline assignment: CDR1 SNHLY and CDR2 FYNNEI. The CDR3 spells CASRGTLRLDF. CDR3 nucleotides: TGTGCCAGCAGGGGGACCCTAAGGTTGGACTTC.